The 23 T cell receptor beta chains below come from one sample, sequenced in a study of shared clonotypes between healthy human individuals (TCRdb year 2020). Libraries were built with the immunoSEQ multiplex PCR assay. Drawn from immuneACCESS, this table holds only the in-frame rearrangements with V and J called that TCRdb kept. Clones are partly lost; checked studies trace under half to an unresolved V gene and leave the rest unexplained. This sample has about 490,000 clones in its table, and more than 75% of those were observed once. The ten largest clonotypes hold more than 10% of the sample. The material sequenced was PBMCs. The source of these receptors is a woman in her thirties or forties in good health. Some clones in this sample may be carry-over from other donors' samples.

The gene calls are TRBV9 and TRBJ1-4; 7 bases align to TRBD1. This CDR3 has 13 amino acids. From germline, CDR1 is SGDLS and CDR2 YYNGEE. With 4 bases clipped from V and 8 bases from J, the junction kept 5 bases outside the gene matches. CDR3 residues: CASSTGVGEKLFF. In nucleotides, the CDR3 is TGTGCCAGCAGCACAGGGGTGGGAGAAAAACTGTTTTTT.

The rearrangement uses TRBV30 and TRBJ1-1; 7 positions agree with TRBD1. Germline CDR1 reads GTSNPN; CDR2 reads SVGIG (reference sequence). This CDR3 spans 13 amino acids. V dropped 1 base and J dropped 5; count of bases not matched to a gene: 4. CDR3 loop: CAWSEGARTEAFF. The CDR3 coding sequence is TGTGCCTGGAGTGAGGGGGCGAGGACTGAAGCTTTCTTT.

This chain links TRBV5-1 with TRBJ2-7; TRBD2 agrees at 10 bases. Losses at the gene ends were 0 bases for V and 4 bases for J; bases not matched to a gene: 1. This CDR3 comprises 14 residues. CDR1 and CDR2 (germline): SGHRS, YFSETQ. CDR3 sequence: CASSLELAGYEQYF. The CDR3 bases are TGCGCCAGCAGCTTGGAACTAGCGGGGTACGAGCAGTACTTC.

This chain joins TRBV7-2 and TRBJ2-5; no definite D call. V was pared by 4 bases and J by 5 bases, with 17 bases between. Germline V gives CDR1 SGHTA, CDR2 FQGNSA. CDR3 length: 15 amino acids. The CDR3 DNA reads TGTGCCAGCAGCTCTAATGCCCGTGCGTGGGAGACCCAGTACTTC. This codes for CASSSNARAWETQYF.

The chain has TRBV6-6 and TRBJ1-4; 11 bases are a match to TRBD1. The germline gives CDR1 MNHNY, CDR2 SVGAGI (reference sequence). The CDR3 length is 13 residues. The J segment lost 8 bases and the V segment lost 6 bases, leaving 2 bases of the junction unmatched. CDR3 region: CASSRDRGEKLFF. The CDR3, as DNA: TGTGCCAGCAGCCGGGACAGGGGGGAAAAACTGTTTTTT.

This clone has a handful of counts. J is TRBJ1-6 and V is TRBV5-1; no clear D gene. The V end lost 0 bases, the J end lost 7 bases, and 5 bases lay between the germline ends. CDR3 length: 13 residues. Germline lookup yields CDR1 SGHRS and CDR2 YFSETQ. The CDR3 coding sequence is TGCGCCAGCAGCTTGGCGGAAAATTCACCCCTCCACTTT. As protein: CASSLAENSPLHF.

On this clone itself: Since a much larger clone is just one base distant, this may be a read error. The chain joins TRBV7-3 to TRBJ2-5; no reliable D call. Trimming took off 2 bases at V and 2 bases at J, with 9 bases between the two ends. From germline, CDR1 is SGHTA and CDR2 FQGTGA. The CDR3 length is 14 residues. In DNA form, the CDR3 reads TGTGCCAGCAGCTTAGCGGTGGGGCAAGAGACCCAGTACTTC. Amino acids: CASSLAVGQETQYF.

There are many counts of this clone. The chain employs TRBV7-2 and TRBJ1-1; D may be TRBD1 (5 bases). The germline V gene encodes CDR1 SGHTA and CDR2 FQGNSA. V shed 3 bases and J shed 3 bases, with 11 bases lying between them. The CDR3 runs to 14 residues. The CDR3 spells CASSFQGFDTEAFF. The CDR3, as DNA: TGTGCCAGCAGCTTCCAGGGTTTTGACACTGAAGCTTTCTTT.

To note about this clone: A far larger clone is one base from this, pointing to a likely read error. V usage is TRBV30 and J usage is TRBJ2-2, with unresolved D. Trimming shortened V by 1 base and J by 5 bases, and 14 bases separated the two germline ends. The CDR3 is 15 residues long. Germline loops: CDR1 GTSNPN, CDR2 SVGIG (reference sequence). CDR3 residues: CAWSGSSRNTGELFF. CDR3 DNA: TGTGCCTGGAGTGGCAGCTCGCGGAATACCGGGGAGCTGTTTTTT.

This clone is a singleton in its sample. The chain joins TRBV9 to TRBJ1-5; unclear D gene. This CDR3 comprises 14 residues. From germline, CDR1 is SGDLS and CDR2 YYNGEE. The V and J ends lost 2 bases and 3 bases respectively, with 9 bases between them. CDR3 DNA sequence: TGTGCCAGCAGCGTTGGGCAGTACAATCAGCCCCAGCATTTT. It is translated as CASSVGQYNQPQHF.

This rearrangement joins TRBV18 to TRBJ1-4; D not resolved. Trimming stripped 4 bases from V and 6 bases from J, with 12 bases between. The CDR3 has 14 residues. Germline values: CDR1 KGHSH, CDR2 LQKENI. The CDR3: CASSRRREYEKLFF. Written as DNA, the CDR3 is TGTGCCAGCTCACGCAGGCGGGAGTATGAAAAACTGTTTTTT. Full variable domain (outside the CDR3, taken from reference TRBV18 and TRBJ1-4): NAGVMQNPRHLVRRRGQEARLRCSPMKGHSHVYWYRQLPEEGLKFMVYLQKENIIDESGMPKERFSAEFPKEGPSILRIQQVVRGDSAAYFCASSRRREYEKLFFGSGTQLSVL.

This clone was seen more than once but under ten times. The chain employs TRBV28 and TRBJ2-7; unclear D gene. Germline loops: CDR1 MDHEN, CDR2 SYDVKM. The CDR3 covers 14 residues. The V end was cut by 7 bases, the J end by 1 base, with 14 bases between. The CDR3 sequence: CASTGASGSYEQYF. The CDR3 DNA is TGTGCCAGCACCGGCGCAAGTGGGTCCTACGAGCAGTACTTC.

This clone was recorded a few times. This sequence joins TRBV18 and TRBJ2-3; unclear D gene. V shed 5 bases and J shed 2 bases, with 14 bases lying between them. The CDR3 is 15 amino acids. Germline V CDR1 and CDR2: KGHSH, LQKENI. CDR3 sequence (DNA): TGTGCCAGCTCAACCACTGTCCAGAACACAGATACGCAGTATTTT. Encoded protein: CASSTTVQNTDTQYF.

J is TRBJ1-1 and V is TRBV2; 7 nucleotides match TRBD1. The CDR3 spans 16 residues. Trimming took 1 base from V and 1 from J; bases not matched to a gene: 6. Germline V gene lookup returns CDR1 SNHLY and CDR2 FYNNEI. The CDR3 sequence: CASSEEGGQGNTEAFF. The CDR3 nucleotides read TGTGCCAGCAGTGAAGAAGGGGGCCAGGGGAACACTGAAGCTTTCTTT.

DNA of the CDR3: TGTGCCAGCAGCTCTGGACATGACACTGAAGCTTTCTTT. This sequence encodes CASSSGHDTEAFF. The V call is TRBV11-1, the J call TRBJ1-1; D possibly corresponds to TRBD1 (5 bases). The V gene lost 4 bases and the J gene lost 3 bases, with 9 bases spanning the gap. CDR3 size: 13 residues. Germline V CDR1 and CDR2: SGHAT, FQDESV (reference sequence). Full variable domain (remainder filled in from reference TRBV11-1 and TRBJ1-1): EAEVAQSPRYKITEKSQAVAFWCDPISGHATLYWYRQILGQGPELLVQFQDESVVDDSQLPKDRFSAERLKGVDSTLKIQPAELGDSAMYLCASSSGHDTEAFFGQGTRLTVV.

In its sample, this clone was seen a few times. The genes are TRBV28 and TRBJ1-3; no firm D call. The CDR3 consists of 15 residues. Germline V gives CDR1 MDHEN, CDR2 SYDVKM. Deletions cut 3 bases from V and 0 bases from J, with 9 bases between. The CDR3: CASSLVSSSGNTIYF. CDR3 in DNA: TGTGCCAGCAGTTTGGTCTCGAGCTCTGGAAACACCATATATTTT.

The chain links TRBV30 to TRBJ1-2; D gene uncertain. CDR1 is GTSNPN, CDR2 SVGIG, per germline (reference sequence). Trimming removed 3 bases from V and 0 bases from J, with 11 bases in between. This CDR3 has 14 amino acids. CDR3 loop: CAWRPATANYGYTF. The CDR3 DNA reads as TGTGCCTGGAGGCCTGCTACAGCTAACTATGGCTACACCTTC.

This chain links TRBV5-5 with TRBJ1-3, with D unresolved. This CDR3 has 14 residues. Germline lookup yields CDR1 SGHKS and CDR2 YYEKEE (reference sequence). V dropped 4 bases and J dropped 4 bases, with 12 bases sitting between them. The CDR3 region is CASSAGASGNTIYF. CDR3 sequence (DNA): TGTGCCAGCAGCGCGGGAGCATCCGGAAACACCATATATTTT.

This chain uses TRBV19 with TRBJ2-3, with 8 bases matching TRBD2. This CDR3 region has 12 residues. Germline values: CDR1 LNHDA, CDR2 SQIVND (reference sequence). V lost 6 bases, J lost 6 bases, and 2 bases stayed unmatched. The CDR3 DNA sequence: TGTGCCAGTAGCAGACTAGCGGATACGCAGTATTTT. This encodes CASSRLADTQYF.

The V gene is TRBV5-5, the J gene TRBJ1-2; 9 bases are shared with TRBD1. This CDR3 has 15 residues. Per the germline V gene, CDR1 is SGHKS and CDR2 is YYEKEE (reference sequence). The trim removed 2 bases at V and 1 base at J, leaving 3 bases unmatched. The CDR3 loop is CASSFGQGLNYGYTF. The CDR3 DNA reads TGTGCCAGCAGCTTCGGACAGGGGCTTAACTATGGCTACACCTTC. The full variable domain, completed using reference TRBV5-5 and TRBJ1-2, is DAGVTQSPTHLIKTRGQQVTLRCSPISGHKSVSWYQQVLGQGPQFIFQYYEKEERGRGNFPDRFSARQFPNYSSELNVNALLLGDSALYLCASSFGQGLNYGYTFGSGTRLTVV.

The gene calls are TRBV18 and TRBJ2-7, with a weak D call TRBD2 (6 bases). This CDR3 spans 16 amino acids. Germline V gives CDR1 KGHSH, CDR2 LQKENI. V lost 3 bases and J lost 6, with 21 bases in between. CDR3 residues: CASSPTAGRSRSEQYF. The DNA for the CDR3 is TGTGCCAGCTCACCGACGGCGGGACGATCCAGATCCGAGCAGTACTTC.

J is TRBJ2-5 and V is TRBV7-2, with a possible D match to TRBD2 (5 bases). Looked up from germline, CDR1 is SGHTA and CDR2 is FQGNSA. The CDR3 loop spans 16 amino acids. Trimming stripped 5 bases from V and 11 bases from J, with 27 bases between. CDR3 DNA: TGTGCCAGCAGCCCCAGGCCACTAGTTTCGAAACCTGAACAGTACTTC. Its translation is CASSPRPLVSKPEQYF.

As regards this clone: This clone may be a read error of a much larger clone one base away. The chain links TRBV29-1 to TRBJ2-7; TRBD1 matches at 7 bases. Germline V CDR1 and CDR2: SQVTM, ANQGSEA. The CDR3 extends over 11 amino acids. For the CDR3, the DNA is TGCAGCGTCTGGGACAGTTACGAGCAGTGCTTC. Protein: CSVWDSYEQCF.